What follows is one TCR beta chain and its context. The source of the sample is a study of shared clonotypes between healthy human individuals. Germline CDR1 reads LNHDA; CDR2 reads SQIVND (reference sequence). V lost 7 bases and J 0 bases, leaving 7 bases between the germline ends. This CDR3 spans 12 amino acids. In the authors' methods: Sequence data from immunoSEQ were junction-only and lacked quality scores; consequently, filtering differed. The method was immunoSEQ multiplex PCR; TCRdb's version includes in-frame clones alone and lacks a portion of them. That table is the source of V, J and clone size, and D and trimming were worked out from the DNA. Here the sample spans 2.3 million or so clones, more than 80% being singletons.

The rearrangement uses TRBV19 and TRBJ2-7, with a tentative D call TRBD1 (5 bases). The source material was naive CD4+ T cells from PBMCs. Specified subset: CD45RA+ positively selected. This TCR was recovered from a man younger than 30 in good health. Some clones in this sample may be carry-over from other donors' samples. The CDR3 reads CASKGNSYEQYF. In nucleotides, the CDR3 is TGTGCCAGTAAGGGGAACTCCTACGAGCAGTACTTC.